The 26 T cell receptor beta chains reported below all come from one sample, sequenced in a study of blood T cell repertoires in COVID-19. TCRdb's table, derived via immunoSEQ multiplex PCR, lists solely in-frame clones and lacks some. The sample includes 90,000 to 110,000 clones, around 80% of them seen just once. The sequencing input was peripheral blood. These receptors originate from a human donor in a cohort sampled during active or convalescent COVID-19.

The chain uses TRBV5-6 and TRBJ1-3; D uncertain. Deletions cut 0 bases from V and 0 bases from J, with 10 bases between. The CDR3 sequence is 16 residues long. CDR1 is SGHDT, CDR2 YYEEEE, per germline. The CDR3 is CASSLVAGFSGNTIYF. CDR3 in DNA: TGTGCCAGCAGCTTGGTGGCGGGCTTCTCTGGAAACACCATATATTTT.

V and J are TRBV6-2 or TRBV6-3 and TRBJ2-1; D remains unclear. V lost 5 bases to trimming and J lost 9 bases, with 23 bases between them. CDR3 size: 16 residues. Germline assignment: CDR1 MNHEY and CDR2 SVGEGT. Here the CDR3 reads CASSPPLRLGAAEQFF. The CDR3 DNA is TGTGCCAGCAGTCCACCCCTGAGGCTAGGTGCCGCTGAGCAGTTCTTC.

As for this clone: At one end, the junction sequence differs from germline, possibly due to a read error. The J gene is TRBJ2-5, the V gene TRBV7-2, with 10 bases lining up with TRBD2. The CDR3 extends over 16 amino acids. Germline CDR1 and CDR2: SGHTA and FQGNSA. Here the CDR3 DNA reads TGTGCCAGCAGGTTAGCGGGGGGACAGTACCAAGAGACCCAGTACTTC. Translation: CASRLAGGQYQETQYF.

This clone was counted once. The chain carries TRBV27 and TRBJ1-6; 10 bases agree with TRBD1. This CDR3 has 16 amino acids. CDR1 and CDR2 (germline): MNHEY, SMNVEV (reference sequence). V shed 2 bases, J shed 12 bases, and the junction held 10 bases outside the gene matches. This CDR3 reads CASSLRRQGAREPLHF. DNA for the CDR3: TGTGCCAGCAGTTTAAGGAGACAGGGGGCGCGAGAACCCCTCCACTTT.

V gene TRBV6-6 combines with J gene TRBJ1-3; no definite D call. The germline V and J ends were trimmed by 5 bases and 0 bases, with 8 bases remaining between them. In germline, CDR1 is MNHNY, CDR2 SVGAGI (reference sequence). There are 14 residues in the CDR3. CDR3 nucleotide sequence: TGTGCCAGCAGTCTAGCGAACTCTGGAAACACCATATATTTT. It codes for CASSLANSGNTIYF.

This clone was detected only once. The chain recombines TRBV27 with TRBJ2-5; the D gene is possibly TRBD2 (7 bases). The CDR3 length is 14 residues. The germline V gene has CDR1 MNHEY and CDR2 SMNVEV (reference sequence). Trimming removed 3 bases at V and 2 bases at J, with 10 bases between. The CDR3 DNA sequence: TGTGCCAGCAGTTTCGGGGGGCGACAAGAGACCCAGTACTTC. Translated, it gives CASSFGGRQETQYF.

The V and J genes are TRBV24-1 and TRBJ1-1; D is uncertain. Germline CDR1 and CDR2: KGHDR and SFDVKD. The CDR3 has 13 residues. Trimming left V 4 bases short and J 3 bases short, with 8 bases between. For the CDR3, the DNA is TGTGCCACCAGTGACAGTCTCTACACTGAAGCTTTCTTT. Protein sequence: CATSDSLYTEAFF.

DNA for the CDR3: TGTGCCAGCAGTGAGAGGGACAGGCTGAACTATGGCTACACCTTC. It codes for CASSERDRLNYGYTF. The chain joins TRBV6-1 to TRBJ1-2, with 8 nucleotides matching TRBD1. J was trimmed by 2 bases and V by 3 bases; bases with no gene match: 5. Per germline, CDR1 MNHNS and CDR2 SASEGT. The CDR3 loop spans 15 amino acids.

The CDR3 nucleotides are TGTGCCAGCAGTTATAGGGGTGCTTCCTACAATGAGCAGTTCTTC. Translation: CASSYRGASYNEQFF. The V call is TRBV6-5, the J call TRBJ2-1; the D gene is possibly TRBD1 (5 bases). This CDR3 spans 15 amino acids. V was clipped by 3 bases and J by 1 base, with 10 bases between them. Germline V gene lookup returns CDR1 MNHEY and CDR2 SVGAGI.

The chain is built from TRBV5-1 and TRBJ2-3, with TRBD1 identical over 7 bases. The CDR3 sequence is 18 residues long. Trimming at V came to 3 bases and at J to 3 bases, leaving 16 bases not matched to a gene. Germline V gives CDR1 SGHRS, CDR2 YFSETQ. The CDR3 nucleotides are TGCGCCAGCAGCTCTATCCAAACGGGACAGATAAGGACAGATACGCAGTATTTT. Protein: CASSSIQTGQIRTDTQYF.

The chain is built from TRBV7-9 and TRBJ1-4; 7 bases fit TRBD1. The CDR3 spans 16 residues. V shed 3 bases, J shed 8 bases, and the junction held 12 bases outside the gene matches. Germline CDR1 is SEHNR and CDR2 is FQNEAQ (reference sequence). The CDR3 DNA reads as TGTGCCAGCAGCTTCTCTGGGGACAGTTCAGGGGAAAAACTGTTTTTT. Protein product: CASSFSGDSSGEKLFF.

The rearrangement uses TRBV5-5 and TRBJ1-6, with TRBD1 as a possible D gene (5 bases). This CDR3 spans 19 amino acids. Germline CDR1 and CDR2: SGHKS and YYEKEE (reference sequence). The V end lost 2 bases, the J end lost 3 bases, and 21 bases lay between the germline ends. Here the CDR3 reads CASSFLGVSSRIYNSPLHF. CDR3 nucleotide sequence: TGTGCCAGCAGCTTTTTAGGGGTCAGCTCAAGGATCTATAATTCACCCCTCCACTTT.

The chain employs TRBV6-5 and TRBJ2-7; 8 bases line up with TRBD2. With 10 bases clipped from V and 3 bases from J, the junction kept 14 bases outside the gene matches. CDR3 length: 15 residues. Germline CDR1 MNHEY, CDR2 SVGAGI. CDR3 sequence reads: CATSKPTSGNYEQYF. The DNA for the CDR3 is TGTGCCACTTCGAAGCCCACTAGCGGCAACTACGAGCAGTACTTC.

This rearrangement joins TRBV27 to TRBJ2-5; TRBD2 matches 14 bases. This CDR3 contains 17 residues. Per germline, CDR1 MNHEY and CDR2 SMNVEV (reference sequence). J gave up 5 bases and V 6 bases, and 11 bases lay outside the gene matches. CDR3 region: CASRTGTSGSPWETQYF. CDR3 coding DNA: TGTGCCAGCAGGACCGGGACTAGCGGGAGCCCATGGGAGACCCAGTACTTC.

This chain joins TRBV10-1 and TRBJ2-7; 9 bases fit TRBD1. The V gene end was trimmed by 6 bases and the J gene end by 2 bases; junction bases not matched to a gene: 5. The V gene's germline CDR1 is WNHNN and CDR2 SYGVQD (reference sequence). The CDR3 length is 14 residues. The CDR3 DNA sequence: TGCGCCAGCAGCCGGGACAGGGAACCCTACGAGCAGTACTTC. Its protein product is CASSRDREPYEQYF.

The rearrangement uses TRBV7-3 and TRBJ2-7; a possible D gene is TRBD1 (6 bases). This CDR3 is 12 amino acids long. V lost 5 bases and J lost 7, with 12 bases in between. From germline, CDR1 is SGHTA and CDR2 FQGTGA. CDR3 in DNA: TGTGCCAGCAGCCAGGGGACCCAGGAGCAGTACTTC. Its protein is CASSQGTQEQYF.

This clone was counted a few times. The rearrangement links TRBV6-2 or TRBV6-3 to TRBJ2-7, with 8 bases matching TRBD1. This CDR3 has 15 amino acids. Germline loops: CDR1 MNHEY, CDR2 SVGEGT. The J segment lost 0 bases and the V segment lost 4 bases, leaving 5 bases of the junction unmatched. The CDR3 DNA reads as TGTGCCAGCAGTTCGGCCGGACAGGGCTCCTACGAGCAGTACTTC. Translating it yields CASSSAGQGSYEQYF.

The J gene is TRBJ1-1, the V gene TRBV12-3 or TRBV12-4, with D possibly being TRBD1 (5 bases). This CDR3 is 13 amino acids long. Trimming cost V 5 bases and J 5 bases, with 12 bases left between them. CDR3 sequence (DNA): TGTGCCAGCAGTAAAATAAGGGGAACTGAAGCTTTCTTT. Its translation is CASSKIRGTEAFF.

In this sample, this clone turned up once. V usage is TRBV21-1 and J usage is TRBJ2-1; the D call TRBD1 from the table was never checked on the DNA. TRBV21-1 is tagged as a pseudogene. The CDR3 length is 19 residues. The CDR3 DNA reads TGTGCCAGCAGCAAAGGTCGCCAGTGCAGGGGCCGATTCTACAATGAGCAGTTCTTC. This sequence encodes CASSKGRQCRGRFYNEQFF.

V gene TRBV5-1 combines with J gene TRBJ1-1, with 8 positions matching TRBD1. The CDR3 consists of 16 residues. Germline V lookup: CDR1 SGHRS, CDR2 YFSETQ. V trimming: 4 bases; J trimming: 2 bases; junction bases outside the gene matches: 10. The CDR3 protein is CASSGTGGIGNTEAFF. CDR3 nucleotide sequence: TGCGCCAGCAGCGGTACAGGGGGTATAGGAAACACTGAAGCTTTCTTT. The complete variable domain, with remaining parts taken from reference TRBV5-1 and TRBJ1-1, reads KAGVTQTPRYLIKTRGQQVTLSCSPISGHRSVSWYQQTPGQGLQFLFEYFSETQRNKGNFPGRFSGRQFSNSRSEMNVSTLELGDSALYLCASSGTGGIGNTEAFFGQGTRLTVV.

This chain uses TRBV4-3 with TRBJ2-7, with D possibly TRBD1 on 6 matching bases. Per germline, CDR1 LGHNA and CDR2 YSLEER. This CDR3 is built from 16 residues. Deletions cut 0 bases from V and 4 bases from J, with 16 bases between. The CDR3 reads CASSQEIAGAQYEQYF. CDR3 DNA sequence: TGCGCCAGCAGCCAAGAGATCGCAGGGGCACAGTACGAGCAGTACTTC.

This sequence joins TRBV5-6 and TRBJ2-5, with TRBD2 identical over 11 bases. Trimming removed 3 bases from V and 1 base from J; junction bases left unmatched: 2. CDR3 length: 15 residues. Germline CDR1 reads SGHDT; CDR2 reads YYEEEE. This chain's CDR3 is CASSSGTSGQETQYF. The CDR3 bases are TGTGCCAGCAGCTCCGGGACTAGCGGCCAAGAGACCCAGTACTTC. The variable domain in full, with the rest retrieved from reference TRBV5-6 and TRBJ2-5, is DAGVTQSPTHLIKTRGQQVTLRCSPKSGHDTVSWYQQALGQGPQFIFQYYEEEERQRGNFPDRFSGHQFPNYSSELNVNALLLGDSALYLCASSSGTSGQETQYFGPGTRLLVL.

This clone was observed a few times. The gene calls are TRBV5-6 and TRBJ2-2; TRBD1 aligns across 8 bases. The V and J ends lost 1 base and 7 bases, in that order; junction bases with no gene match: 3. CDR3 length: 14 amino acids. Germline assignment: CDR1 SGHDT and CDR2 YYEEEE. The chain's CDR3 is CASSLFTGGGELFF. The CDR3 region has the DNA TGTGCCAGCAGCTTGTTTACAGGGGGCGGGGAGCTGTTTTTT.

The CDR3 DNA reads as TGTGCCAGCAGCCAAGGACAGCCAGCTGAGCAGTTCTTC. Translated, it gives CASSQGQPAEQFF. V and J are TRBV4-2 and TRBJ2-1; D is perhaps TRBD1 (5 bases). V lost 1 base and J 9 bases, leaving 10 bases between the germline ends. Germline lookup yields CDR1 LGHNA and CDR2 YNFKEQ. CDR3 length: 13 residues.

This clone has only a few counts. The chain links TRBV9 to TRBJ2-1, with D unresolved. Germline V lookup: CDR1 SGDLS, CDR2 YYNGEE. V dropped 4 bases and J dropped 15 bases, with 23 bases sitting between them. The CDR3 length is 14 residues. The CDR3 reads CASSPQITAGRLFF. For the CDR3, the DNA is TGTGCCAGCAGCCCCCAAATTACAGCAGGCAGGCTGTTCTTC.

In DNA form, the CDR3 reads TGTGCCAGTAGTATAGCAGCGAGCAATCAGCCCCAGCATTTT. Protein: CASSIAASNQPQHF. The V call is TRBV19, the J call TRBJ1-5; D remains ambiguous. V gave up 1 base and J gave up 1 base, with 5 bases separating them. This CDR3 region has 14 residues. Germline assignment: CDR1 LNHDA and CDR2 SQIVND (reference sequence). The complete variable domain, with remaining parts taken from reference TRBV19 and TRBJ1-5, reads DGGITQSPKYLFRKEGQNVTLSCEQNLNHDAMYWYRQDPGQGLRLIYYSQIVNDFQKGDIAEGYSVSREKKESFPLTVTSAQKNPTAFYLCASSIAASNQPQHFGDGTRLSIL.